These 2 T cell receptor beta chains were all obtained from the same sample, sequenced in a study of chronic HIV infection and antiretroviral therapy. TCRdb independently ran MiXCR on the 5' RACE reads; one entry per CDR3 protein. In the table there are about 31,000 distinct CDR3 sequences, 8% to 10% of which are singletons. Sequencing used peripheral blood. The origin of the receptors is an adult who had HIV and had not received antiretroviral therapy, or was an uninfected healthy control (not recorded which).

The chain couples TRBV20-1 to TRBJ2-4, with D perhaps TRBD2 (5 bases). V was cut by 1 base and J by 2 bases, with 9 bases left in between. The germline CDR1 and CDR2 sequences are DFQATT and SNEGSKA (reference sequence). The CDR3 loop spans 14 amino acids. The DNA of the CDR3 is TGCAGTGCTAGAGCTAGGGAGTCCAAAAACATTCAGTACTTC. Protein product: CSARARESKNIQYF.

By its share, this clonotype is medium-sized. CDR3: CASSQDASGGYNEQFF. DNA of the CDR3: TGCGCCAGCAGCCAAGACGCTAGCGGGGGCTACAATGAGCAGTTCTTC. The rearrangement uses TRBV4-3 and TRBJ2-1; 10 bases match TRBD2. CDR3 length: 16 residues. After removal of 0 bases from V and 3 bases from J, the junction contained 2 bases not matched to a gene. Germline values: CDR1 LGHNA, CDR2 YSLEER.